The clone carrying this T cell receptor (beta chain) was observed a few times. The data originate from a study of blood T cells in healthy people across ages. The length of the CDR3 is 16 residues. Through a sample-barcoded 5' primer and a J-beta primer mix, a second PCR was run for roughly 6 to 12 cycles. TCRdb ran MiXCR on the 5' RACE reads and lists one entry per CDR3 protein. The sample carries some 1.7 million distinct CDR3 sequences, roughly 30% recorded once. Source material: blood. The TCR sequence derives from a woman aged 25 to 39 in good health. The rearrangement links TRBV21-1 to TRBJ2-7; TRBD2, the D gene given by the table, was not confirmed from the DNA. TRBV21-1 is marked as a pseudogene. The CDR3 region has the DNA TGTGCCAGCAGCCCCTCAAAAGGCGGGAGCTCCTACGAGCAGTACTTC. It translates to CASSPSKGGSSYEQYF.